The present T cell receptor beta chain was sequenced within a study of cytomegalovirus exposure and HLA in healthy donors. Primers: 60 Vbeta forward and 13 Jbeta reverse. Libraries were prepared by immunoSEQ multiplex PCR; TCRdb keeps only in-frame clonotypes and omits some of them. The sample comprises approximately 88,000 clones, 60% to 85% of which are singletons, and 5% to 5.5% rests with the top ten. Looked up from germline, CDR1 is SGHNT and CDR2 is YYREEE (reference sequence). Unmatched junction bases numbered 3, after V lost 7 bases and J lost 4 bases. The CDR3 runs 12 residues. The sequenced sample was PBMCs. This sequence joins TRBV5-4 and TRBJ1-1; 8 nucleotides match TRBD1. The TCR was taken from a man between 25 and 39 years old in good health and CMV-seropositive. The CDR3 is CASQTGGTEAFF. The CDR3 bases are TGTGCCAGCCAAACAGGGGGCACTGAAGCTTTCTTT. The entire variable domain, with the rest obtained from reference TRBV5-4 and TRBJ1-1, is as follows: ETGVTQSPTHLIKTRGQQVTLRCSSQSGHNTVSWYQQALGQGPQFIFQYYREEENGRGNFPPRFSGLQFPNYSSELNVNALELDDSALYLCASQTGGTEAFFGQGTRLTVV.